This T cell receptor (beta chain) was retrieved from a study of cytomegalovirus exposure and HLA in healthy donors. Notes on the study in general: Some segments of the V type, notably TRBV6-2 and TRBV6-3, were excluded as indistinguishable.

On this clone itself: Its antigen is not identified.

CDR1 and CDR2 from the germline V gene are MNHEY and SVGAGI. The germline V and J ends were trimmed by 5 bases and 3 bases, with 11 bases remaining between them. This CDR3 region has 14 residues. With 60 Vbeta and 13 Jbeta primers, the PCR was carried out. The table came from immunoSEQ multiplex PCR; TCRdb's copy has only in-frame clones and leaves some out. Of some 65,000 clones in the sample, less than 70% are singletons; the top ten hold around 2.8%. This clonotype was obtained from a man aged 25 to 40 in good health and CMV-seronegative. Sample: PBMCs. The chain is built from TRBV6-5 and TRBJ2-4; the D gene is possibly TRBD1 (5 bases). The chain's CDR3 is CASSLGHHKNIQYF. The CDR3 DNA follows: TGTGCCAGCAGTCTCGGACATCACAAAAACATTCAGTACTTC.